This TCR beta chain was sequenced in a study of T cells after yellow fever vaccination. In this sample, this clonotype turned up a few times. The antigen remains undetermined. Study-wide findings and caveats: Contaminants from the bulk population, in the form of abundant clonotypes, could be found in FACS-sorted repertoires.

A process of 5'RACE template switching, which added a universal primer site and UMIs, was used to make TCR cDNA. TCRdb itself ran the 5' RACE reads through MiXCR, one entry per CDR3 protein. The sample lists some 400,000 distinct CDR3 sequences, 6.2% occurring once. V lost 5 bases to trimming and J lost 7 bases; unmatched junction nucleotides: 9. Germline values: CDR1 SGHDT, CDR2 YYEEEE. The CDR3 sequence is 16 residues long. Sequences were derived from PBMCs, sampled 5 days after the yellow fever booster vaccination. The gene calls are TRBV5-6 and TRBJ2-2; 12 bases line up with TRBD2. This sequence originates from a man aged 25 to 45 who received the YFV17D yellow fever vaccine. As DNA, the CDR3 is TGTGCCAGCAGAGTCAGGAGGACTAGCGGGGACGGGGAGCTGTTTTTT. Protein product: CASRVRRTSGDGELFF.